Described below is a single T cell receptor beta chain sequence and its context. Its matching antigen is unknown. The V gene's germline CDR1 is MDHEN and CDR2 SYDVKM. V was pared by 6 bases and J by 8 bases, with 13 bases between. The CDR3 sequence is 13 residues long. These data are taken from a study of T cell repertoires and HLA-DP antigens. Pre-culture CD4+ samples were sequenced deeply, targeting 150,000 to 250,000 T cell genomes. TCRdb keeps only in-frame clones here, not all; method: immunoSEQ multiplex PCR. The sample lists about 73,000 clones; about four fifths were seen once. The chain uses TRBV28 and TRBJ2-2; tentative D call: TRBD1 (5 bases). This receptor was taken from a man in his fifties or sixties in good health and CMV-seronegative. Sequences were obtained from CD4+ T cells from PBMCs. This CDR3 reads CASRASGNGELFF. The CDR3 DNA follows: TGTGCCAGCAGGGCTTCAGGGAATGGGGAGCTGTTTTTT.